This T cell receptor (beta chain) was captured by sequencing in a study of blood T cells in healthy people across ages. Study-wide results and limits: Donors of long life had a larger count of naive CD4+ cells and greater diversity than aged donors.

The CDR3 spans 13 residues. CDR1 and CDR2 from the germline V gene are MNHEY and SVGAGI. The V gene end was trimmed by 1 base and the J gene end by 12 bases; junction bases not matched to a gene: 9. This clonotype was recorded a few times. Its antigen is still unknown. Sample-barcoded 5' priming and a J-beta primer mix drove a second PCR of roughly 6 to 12 cycles. The template-switch adaptor was a 5' adaptor with 12 random nucleotides. It tagged each cDNA molecule. One entry per CDR3 protein, called by TCRdb with MiXCR from the 5' RACE reads. The table has roughly 1,800,000 distinct CDR3 sequences, around 50% seen once.

The chain links TRBV6-5 to TRBJ2-7, with 7 bases identical to TRBD1. Sequenced input: blood. The clonotype comes from a woman in her 40s in good health. This CDR3 reads CASSYFTGEKRYF. For the CDR3, the DNA is TGTGCCAGCAGTTACTTTACAGGGGAAAAACGGTACTTC.